What follows are 26 T cell receptor beta chains derived from one specimen sequenced in a study of T cell responses to AZD1222 COVID-19 vaccine. Profiling relied on immunoSEQ multiplex PCR, and the TCRdb table lists in-frame clones only, not all of them. Among some 200,000 clones listed, around 94% were seen once. This material consisted of peripheral blood, taken 28 days after the second dose of the MenACWY control vaccine. These receptor sequences come from an adult who received the MenACWY meningococcal vaccine as a control.

The rearrangement uses TRBV29-1 and TRBJ1-5; no clear D. Between the trimmed V and J ends, which lost 4 bases and 7 bases, there was a span of 14 bases. This CDR3 has 13 amino acids. In germline, CDR1 is SQVTM, CDR2 ANQGSEA. Here the CDR3 DNA reads TGCAGCGTTGTAGGGAAGTTGAAACAGCCCCAGCATTTT. As protein: CSVVGKLKQPQHF.

The rearrangement joins TRBV5-8 to TRBJ2-6; D not resolved. The CDR3 is 13 amino acids. Trimming removed 4 bases at V and 2 bases at J, with 4 bases between. Per germline, CDR1 SGHTS and CDR2 YDEGEE. The CDR3 bases are TGTGCCAGCAGCCCCGCTGGGGCCAACGTCCTGACTTTC. This codes for CASSPAGANVLTF.

The rearrangement joins TRBV5-1 to TRBJ2-5; maybe TRBD1 (6 bases). The CDR3 covers 14 residues. Germline CDR1 SGHRS, CDR2 YFSETQ. V lost 4 bases, J lost 1 base, and 11 bases lay in between. CDR3 protein: CASSTTGSQETQYF. As DNA, the CDR3 is TGCGCCAGCAGCACTACAGGGTCCCAAGAGACCCAGTACTTC. The whole variable domain, filled in from reference TRBV5-1 and TRBJ2-5, reads KAGVTQTPRYLIKTRGQQVTLSCSPISGHRSVSWYQQTPGQGLQFLFEYFSETQRNKGNFPGRFSGRQFSNSRSEMNVSTLELGDSALYLCASSTTGSQETQYFGPGTRLLVL.

The V and J genes are TRBV6-5 and TRBJ1-1; TRBD1 matches 7 bases. CDR3 length equals 13 residues. The V gene's germline CDR1 is MNHEY and CDR2 SVGAGI. The trim removed 4 bases at V and 6 bases at J, leaving 5 bases unmatched. DNA for the CDR3: TGTGCCAGCAGTTTCCAGGGGGACGCTGAAGCTTTCTTT. Its translation is CASSFQGDAEAFF.

The chain links TRBV5-1 to TRBJ2-1, with 8 bases lining up with TRBD2. Germline loops: CDR1 SGHRS, CDR2 YFSETQ. Trimming at V came to 4 bases and at J to 3 bases, leaving 6 bases not matched to a gene. This CDR3 region has 15 residues. The CDR3 sequence: CASSVSGDSYNEQFF. The CDR3 coding sequence is TGCGCCAGCAGCGTTAGCGGGGATAGCTACAATGAGCAGTTCTTC. Full variable domain (remainder filled in from reference TRBV5-1 and TRBJ2-1): KAGVTQTPRYLIKTRGQQVTLSCSPISGHRSVSWYQQTPGQGLQFLFEYFSETQRNKGNFPGRFSGRQFSNSRSEMNVSTLELGDSALYLCASSVSGDSYNEQFFGPGTRLTVL.

On this clone: Other nucleotide sequences in the sample specify the same CDR3. The rearrangement joins TRBV12-3 or TRBV12-4 to TRBJ1-1; D is undetermined. V lost 5 bases and J 8 bases, leaving 9 bases between the germline ends. The CDR3 is made up of 11 amino acids. The CDR3 spells CASSGGWEAFF. Here the CDR3 DNA reads TGTGCCAGCAGTGGAGGTTGGGAAGCTTTCTTT.

The V gene is TRBV12-3 or TRBV12-4, the J gene TRBJ2-7; no clear D gene. V was trimmed by 2 bases and J by 6 bases, leaving 5 bases between them. The CDR3 extends over 11 amino acids. The CDR3 region has the DNA TGTGCCAGCAGTTTACAAGGCGAGCAGTACTTC. It specifies CASSLQGEQYF.

This sequence joins TRBV12-3 or TRBV12-4 and TRBJ1-2; D is ambiguous. The CDR3 spans 13 residues. V was pared by 6 bases and J by 7 bases, with 15 bases between. CDR3: CASRTSLGSGYTF. CDR3 in DNA: TGTGCCAGCAGGACTTCACTGGGTTCTGGCTACACCTTC.

The chain uses TRBV27 and TRBJ2-7; 8 bases are shared with TRBD1. There are 15 residues in the CDR3. The V and J ends lost 5 bases and 6 bases, in that order; junction bases with no gene match: 12. Germline V gene sequence: CDR1 MNHEY, CDR2 SMNVEV (reference sequence). CDR3 DNA sequence: TGTGCCAGCAGTAAGAAGGACAGGGTGGTTTCCGAGCAGTACTTC. Its protein product is CASSKKDRVVSEQYF.

In this sample, this clone turned up a few times. This chain uses TRBV5-1 with TRBJ2-6; 7 bases fit TRBD2. Germline CDR1 and CDR2: SGHRS and YFSETQ. V gave up 8 bases and J gave up 4 bases; unmatched junction bases: 9. CDR3 length: 15 amino acids. The DNA of the CDR3 is TGCGCCAGTTGGCCGGGGGGTACCGGGGCCAACGTCCTGACTTTC. It yields the protein CASWPGGTGANVLTF. Variable domain in full (rest from reference TRBV5-1 and TRBJ2-6): KAGVTQTPRYLIKTRGQQVTLSCSPISGHRSVSWYQQTPGQGLQFLFEYFSETQRNKGNFPGRFSGRQFSNSRSEMNVSTLELGDSALYLCASWPGGTGANVLTFGAGSRLTVL.

The J gene is TRBJ2-5, the V gene TRBV13; 10 bases map to TRBD2. CDR3 length: 15 residues. With 2 bases clipped from V and 2 bases from J, the junction kept 2 bases outside the gene matches. Germline CDR1 reads PRHDT; CDR2 reads FYEKMQ (reference sequence). For the CDR3, the DNA is TGTGCCAGCAGCTTAACTAGCGGGGCGCAAGAGACCCAGTACTTC. Translating gives CASSLTSGAQETQYF.

This chain uses TRBV30 with TRBJ1-1, with no clear D. The CDR3 totals 15 residues. The germline gives CDR1 GTSNPN, CDR2 SVGIG (reference sequence). V shed 0 bases and J shed 1 base, with 12 bases lying between them. The CDR3 reads CAWSVFPSPNTEAFF. CDR3 sequence (DNA): TGTGCCTGGAGTGTTTTCCCAAGCCCGAACACTGAAGCTTTCTTT.

The chain links TRBV9 to TRBJ1-5; D is unclear. Germline V CDR1 and CDR2: SGDLS, YYNGEE. V was pared by 0 bases and J by 0 bases, with 7 bases between. The CDR3 runs 15 residues. This CDR3 reads CASSVDTTSNQPQHF. The CDR3 nucleotides are TGTGCCAGCAGCGTAGATACTACTAGCAATCAGCCCCAGCATTTT.

The chain is built from TRBV9 and TRBJ2-3; 9 bases match TRBD1. Germline-derived CDR1 and CDR2 are SGDLS and YYNGEE. This CDR3 has 13 amino acids. The V gene end was trimmed by 7 bases and the J gene end by 3 bases; junction bases not matched to a gene: 3. The DNA of the CDR3 is TGTGCCAGCGGGACAGGGTCGACAGATACGCAGTATTTT. Its protein product is CASGTGSTDTQYF.

The chain employs TRBV27 and TRBJ2-5; 8 bases map to TRBD2. The CDR3 covers 15 residues. CDR1 is MNHEY, CDR2 SMNVEV, per germline (reference sequence). V shed 4 bases and J 2 bases; nucleotides not matched to a gene: 6. The CDR3 region has the DNA TGTGCCAGCAGTTCACTAGCGGTAAATCAAGAGACCCAGTACTTC. Protein: CASSSLAVNQETQYF.

This chain uses TRBV7-9 with TRBJ1-2; 7 bases match TRBD1. Germline assignment: CDR1 SEHNR and CDR2 FQNEAQ (reference sequence). This CDR3 is 15 amino acids long. The V and J ends lost 3 bases and 3 bases, in that order; junction bases with no gene match: 7. The CDR3 reads CASSFTTGNDYGYTF. The DNA of the CDR3 is TGTGCCAGCAGCTTTACGACAGGGAACGACTATGGCTACACCTTC.

In this sample, this clone turned up once. The V and J genes are TRBV4-3 and TRBJ2-1; 12 bases match TRBD2. The germline CDR1 and CDR2 sequences are LGHNA and YSLEER. The CDR3 is 16 amino acids. The J segment lost 9 bases and the V segment lost 1 base, leaving 7 bases of the junction unmatched. The CDR3 DNA follows: TGCGCCAGCAGCCAAGCTAGCGGGGGGGCCAATGGTGAGCAGTTCTTC. Translation gives CASSQASGGANGEQFF.

This chain links TRBV18 with TRBJ2-7; 12 nucleotides match TRBD2. Per the germline V gene, CDR1 is KGHSH and CDR2 is LQKENI. V lost 6 bases to trimming and J lost 2 bases; unmatched junction nucleotides: 5. The CDR3 length is 15 residues. CDR3 sequence: CASSDTSGRPYEQYF. In DNA form, the CDR3 reads TGTGCCAGCTCGGACACTAGCGGGAGGCCCTACGAGCAGTACTTC.

The V gene is TRBV30, the J gene TRBJ1-3; a weak D match, TRBD1 (6 bases). With 3 bases removed from V and 4 bases from J, the gap between germline ends came to 16 bases. The V gene's germline CDR1 is GTSNPN and CDR2 SVGIG (reference sequence). CDR3 size: 15 residues. This chain's CDR3 is CAWSRTARGGNTIYF. In DNA, the CDR3 is TGTGCCTGGAGCAGGACAGCCCGAGGAGGAAACACCATATATTTT.

The chain carries TRBV6-5 and TRBJ2-2; unclear D gene. Germline V gene lookup returns CDR1 MNHEY and CDR2 SVGAGI. The CDR3 consists of 14 residues. Trimming pared 7 bases from V and 0 bases from J, leaving 9 bases between. The DNA for the CDR3 is TGTGCCAGCACCCCCAGCGCGAACACCGGGGAGCTGTTTTTT. Translating gives CASTPSANTGELFF.

V gene TRBV19 combines with J gene TRBJ2-3, with TRBD1 identical over 10 bases. CDR3 length: 15 amino acids. V shed 6 bases and J 5 bases; nucleotides not matched to a gene: 8. The germline CDR1 and CDR2 sequences are LNHDA and SQIVND (reference sequence). The chain's CDR3 is CASSPRQGALDTQYF. DNA for the CDR3: TGTGCCAGTAGCCCACGACAGGGGGCTTTAGATACGCAGTATTTT.

The chain has TRBV30 and TRBJ1-6; D is uncertain. CDR1 GTSNPN and CDR2 SVGIG come from the germline V gene (reference sequence). V was clipped by 7 bases and J by 6 bases, with 13 bases between them. This CDR3 comprises 13 residues. Here the CDR3 reads CALTPWGNSPLHF. The CDR3 DNA reads TGTGCCTTGACCCCGTGGGGTAATTCACCCCTCCACTTT.

The chain recombines TRBV13 with TRBJ2-7, with unresolved D. Germline-derived CDR1 and CDR2 are PRHDT and FYEKMQ (reference sequence). Trimming removed 0 bases from V and 5 bases from J, with 8 bases in between. CDR3 length: 13 amino acids. The CDR3 nucleotides read TGTGCCAGCAGCTTAGGACAAAGCGACGAGCAGTACTTC. This encodes CASSLGQSDEQYF. Complete variable domain (other parts from reference TRBV13 and TRBJ2-7): AAGVIQSPRHLIKEKRETATLKCYPIPRHDTVYWYQQGPGQDPQFLISFYEKMQSDKGSIPDRFSAQQFSDYHSELNMSSLELGDSALYFCASSLGQSDEQYFGPGTRLTVT.

V is TRBV7-6 and J is TRBJ1-1; D is perhaps TRBD1 (5 bases). The germline V gene encodes CDR1 SGHVS and CDR2 FNYEAQ. Trimming shortened V by 0 bases and J by 5 bases, and 13 bases separated the two germline ends. This CDR3 spans 15 amino acids. The CDR3 sequence is CASSLAGTGKTEAFF. CDR3 bases: TGTGCCAGCAGCTTAGCCGGGACGGGTAAAACTGAAGCTTTCTTT.

This sequence joins TRBV5-4 and TRBJ2-7, with 8 bases fitting TRBD2. Germline-derived CDR1 and CDR2 are SGHNT and YYREEE (reference sequence). The CDR3 is 14 amino acids. J gave up 3 bases and V 3 bases, and 5 bases lay outside the gene matches. The CDR3 nucleotides are TGTGCCAGCAGCTCTACTAGCGGAAGCTACGAGCAGTACTTC. Its protein product is CASSSTSGSYEQYF.

The chain has TRBV5-5 and TRBJ2-3, with no clear D. The CDR3 spans 14 residues. Germline V lookup: CDR1 SGHKS, CDR2 YYEKEE (reference sequence). V was cut by 2 bases and J by 0 bases, with 7 bases left in between. This CDR3 reads CASSFVLSTDTQYF. DNA for the CDR3: TGTGCCAGCAGCTTCGTCCTTAGCACAGATACGCAGTATTTT.